The 16 T cell receptor beta chains below were found in one sample sequenced in a study of blood T cells in healthy people across ages (dated by TCRdb to between 2015 and 2016). Library creation used 5' RACE. The run used an Illumina HiSeq 2500. A second PCR of 7 to 11 cycles was run with a J-beta primer mix and a sample-barcoded 5' primer. In TCRdb, the public reads were trimmed at Q25 with fastp and aligned with MiXCR, with productive beta chains retained. Entries are consolidated by CDR3 protein sequence, retaining the most common genes and DNA. This sample is represented by some 1.4 million distinct CDR3 sequences; 40% to 50% of them were singletons. Roughly 7.9% of the sample belongs to the ten largest clones. The material sequenced was blood. Source of these receptors: a woman under 30 in good health.

The rearrangement links TRBV6-5 to TRBJ2-7; 9 positions agree with TRBD2. Germline lookup yields CDR1 MNHEY and CDR2 SVGAGI. The junction had 9 bases not matched to a gene; V was cut back by 0 bases and J by 3 bases. This CDR3 region has 17 residues. The CDR3 nucleotides are TGTGCCAGCAGTTACTCGAAGGTACAGCGGGGGGTCTACGAGCAGTACTTC. Its translation is CASSYSKVQRGVYEQYF.

The V call is TRBV4-1, the J call TRBJ2-7; 7 nucleotides match TRBD2. V lost 1 base to trimming and J lost 0 bases; unmatched junction nucleotides: 12. CDR1 MGHRA and CDR2 YSYEKL come from the germline V gene. The CDR3 length is 18 residues. The CDR3 DNA follows: TGCGCCAGCAGCCAAGGGTCTTTTAGCGGGTTTAGCTCCTACGAGCAGTACTTC. As protein: CASSQGSFSGFSSYEQYF.

This clonotype occurred a few times. The chain uses TRBV20-1 and TRBJ2-4; the D gene is possibly TRBD2 (7 bases). Germline V gene data show CDR1 as DFQATT and CDR2 as SNEGSKA (reference sequence). V was cut by 5 bases and J by 9 bases, with 26 bases left in between. CDR3 length equals 16 residues. The CDR3 DNA is TGCAGTGCTCCCCTCACCCCTGCGGGGGCCTATTCCATTCAGTACTTC. This translates into CSAPLTPAGAYSIQYF.

This clonotype is a singleton in its sample. The rearrangement joins TRBV27 to TRBJ1-2, with D perhaps TRBD1 (6 bases). This CDR3 comprises 16 residues. CDR1 is MNHEY, CDR2 SMNVEV, per germline (reference sequence). With 7 bases removed from V and 0 bases from J, the gap between germline ends came to 18 bases. CDR3 sequence reads: CASTTPQGPANYGYTF. CDR3 sequence (DNA): TGTGCCAGCACCACACCACAGGGACCAGCTAACTATGGCTACACCTTC.

As to this clonotype: The missing conserved phenylalanine or tryptophan at the end of this CDR3 makes a read error likely. The J gene is TRBJ2-7, the V gene TRBV5-4, with D tentatively TRBD1 (5 bases). Germline CDR1 and CDR2: SGHNT and YYREEE (reference sequence). The CDR3 is made up of 14 amino acids. Trimming pared 4 bases from V and 2 bases from J, leaving 13 bases between. The CDR3 nucleotides read TGTGCCAGCAGCCATGGACAAGGAACCTACGAGCAGTACTTA. This translates into CASSHGQGTYEQYL.

Concerning this clonotype itself: The junction differs from germline at one of its ends, possibly a read error. The rearrangement joins TRBV20-1 to TRBJ1-5, with a possible D match to TRBD1 (6 bases). The CDR3 extends over 15 amino acids. Germline V gene lookup returns CDR1 DFQATT and CDR2 SNEGSKA (reference sequence). CDR3 in amino acids: CSASRLQGGGQPRHF. The CDR3 DNA reads TGCAGTGCTAGTAGGTTGCAGGGCGGAGGACAGCCCCGGCATTTT.

The chain has TRBV27 and TRBJ2-7; tentatively, D is TRBD1 or TRBD2 (6 bases each). Trimming took off 6 bases at V and 1 base at J, with 16 bases between the two ends. The CDR3 loop spans 15 amino acids. Per germline, CDR1 MNHEY and CDR2 SMNVEV (reference sequence). In DNA, the CDR3 is TGTGCCAGCAGCTTACAAGGGGGGCCATCCTACGAGCAGTACTTC. The encoded protein is CASSLQGGPSYEQYF.

This sequence joins TRBV7-3 and TRBJ2-3; the match to TRBD2 covers 9 bases. Germline V gene lookup returns CDR1 SGHTA and CDR2 FQGTGA. Trimming at V came to 3 bases and at J to 4 bases, leaving 11 bases not matched to a gene. The CDR3 runs to 17 residues. CDR3 sequence: CASSFLGTSNGADTQYF. In DNA, the CDR3 is TGTGCCAGCAGCTTCCTCGGGACTAGCAATGGGGCAGATACGCAGTATTTT.

This clonotype was observed a single time. This chain uses TRBV10-3 with TRBJ2-7, with D maybe TRBD2 (6 bases). Germline V gene sequence: CDR1 ENHRY, CDR2 SYGVKD. CDR3 length: 15 residues. V dropped 3 bases and J dropped 2 bases, with 14 bases sitting between them. The CDR3 spells CAISEETRNPYEQYF. CDR3 DNA: TGTGCCATCAGTGAAGAGACTAGGAACCCCTACGAGCAGTACTTC.

The J gene is TRBJ2-1, the V gene TRBV6-5; 9 bases are shared with TRBD2. With the DNA end fitting TRBJ2-7 better, the J assignment may be wrong. Germline V lookup: CDR1 MNHEY, CDR2 SVGAGI. The CDR3 spans 15 residues. The CDR3 spells CASRPLAGSYNEQYF. The CDR3 nucleotides are TGTGCCAGCAGGCCGCTAGCGGGATCCTACAATGAGCAGTACTTC.

This clonotype occurred many times. Here the CDR3 reads CASSFHLSTLTYEQYF. The CDR3 DNA sequence: TGTGCCAGCAGTTTCCACCTATCGACACTGACCTACGAGCAGTACTTC. The gene calls are TRBV28 and TRBJ2-7; unclear D gene. Trimming stripped 3 bases from V and 2 bases from J, with 17 bases between. This CDR3 spans 16 amino acids. The germline gives CDR1 MDHEN, CDR2 SYDVKM.

This clonotype showed up just a few times. J is TRBJ2-5 and V is TRBV20-1; D ambiguous. Trimming took off 2 bases at V and 2 bases at J, with 15 bases between the two ends. The CDR3 contains 15 residues. From germline, CDR1 is DFQATT and CDR2 SNEGSKA (reference sequence). The CDR3 spells CSARPIIDGQETQYF. Written as DNA, the CDR3 is TGCAGTGCTAGACCAATTATTGACGGACAAGAGACCCAGTACTTC.

V is TRBV5-1 and J is TRBJ1-2; D not certain. With 5 bases removed from V and 5 bases from J, the gap between germline ends came to 28 bases. CDR3 size: 18 residues. Germline CDR1 and CDR2: SGHRS and YFSETQ. The CDR3 region has the DNA TGCGCCAGCAGTCAAGGGATCTTCGGACGGGGAACGAAGTATGGCTACACCTTC. Protein: CASSQGIFGRGTKYGYTF.

V gene TRBV20-1 combines with J gene TRBJ2-3, with D possibly TRBD2 on 5 matching bases. The germline V gene has CDR1 DFQATT and CDR2 SNEGSKA (reference sequence). This CDR3 contains 13 residues. V was shortened by 3 bases and J by 4 bases, with 11 bases between the two germline ends. CDR3 nucleotides: TGCAGTGCTAGCACTAGTTTGTCAGATACGCAGTATTTT. Protein product: CSASTSLSDTQYF.

This clonotype appeared many times. CDR3 sequence: CASSLGTSGAYNEQYF. The DNA of the CDR3 is TGTGCCAGCAGTCTTGGGACTAGCGGAGCCTACAATGAGCAGTACTTC. The chain uses TRBV6-5 and TRBJ2-1, with 11 bases fitting TRBD2. With the DNA end fitting TRBJ2-7 better, the J assignment may be wrong. Germline V lookup: CDR1 MNHEY, CDR2 SVGAGI. The CDR3 covers 16 residues.

The chain combines TRBV27 with TRBJ2-4; 13 nucleotides match TRBD2. This CDR3 comprises 15 residues. V gave up 6 bases and J gave up 6 bases; unmatched junction bases: 5. Germline-derived CDR1 and CDR2 are MNHEY and SMNVEV (reference sequence). In nucleotides, the CDR3 is TGTGCCAGCAGGGTCACTAGCGGGGGGGCAAACATTCAGTACTTC. It codes for CASRVTSGGANIQYF.